These 17 T cell receptor beta chains share one sample of origin, sequenced in a study of control samples from healthy donors and cancer patients. Clones were sequenced by immunoSEQ multiplex PCR, and TCRdb holds only the in-frame ones, with some missing. The sample includes over 100,000 clones, roughly 90% of them seen just once. The sequenced sample consisted of blood. Every receptor here comes from a woman aged 45-65 years in good health.

The genes are TRBV14 and TRBJ2-2, with a weak D call TRBD1 (6 bases). The CDR3 is 15 residues long. Germline lookup yields CDR1 SGHDN and CDR2 FVKESK. Trimming took off 4 bases at V and 5 bases at J, with 14 bases between the two ends. In DNA form, the CDR3 reads TGTGCCAGCAGCCGAGACAGGATTCAGACCGGGGAGCTGTTTTTT. Its translation is CASSRDRIQTGELFF.

The rearrangement links TRBV6-5 to TRBJ1-4; D gene ambiguous. The length of the CDR3 is 13 residues. V was cut by 9 bases and J by 0 bases, with 8 bases left in between. In germline, CDR1 is MNHEY, CDR2 SVGAGI. CDR3 DNA: TGTGCCAGTAGACGGTCAACTAATGAAAAACTGTTTTTT. Translation: CASRRSTNEKLFF.

The chain has TRBV7-8 and TRBJ1-5; TRBD1 might be the D (6 bases). CDR3 length: 16 amino acids. V gave up 1 base and J gave up 1 base, with 11 bases separating them. CDR1 is SGHVS and CDR2 is FQNEAQ in the germline V gene. This CDR3 reads CASSLGGGRSNQPQHF. CDR3 DNA: TGTGCCAGCAGCTTAGGGGGGGGCCGAAGCAATCAGCCCCAGCATTTT.

Only one count was recorded for this clone. The rearrangement joins TRBV2 to TRBJ2-7, with 7 bases lining up with TRBD1. The V gene end was trimmed by 6 bases and the J gene end by 3 bases; junction bases not matched to a gene: 11. The CDR3 covers 15 residues. CDR1 SNHLY and CDR2 FYNNEI come from the germline V gene. CDR3 sequence (DNA): TGTGCCAGCAGCCCTAGGGCAGGGGGATTCTACGAGCAGTACTTC. Encoded protein: CASSPRAGGFYEQYF.

The CDR3 sequence: CASSEPGRNTGELFF. CDR3 sequence (DNA): TGTGCCAGCAGTGAACCGGGGCGGAACACCGGGGAGCTGTTTTTT. V and J are TRBV6-1 and TRBJ2-2; D tentatively fits TRBD1 or TRBD2 (5 bases each). The CDR3 has 15 amino acids. V lost 2 bases and J 1 base, leaving 8 bases between the germline ends. Germline CDR1 and CDR2: MNHNS and SASEGT.

The J gene is TRBJ1-6, the V gene TRBV6-1; D is unresolved. In germline, CDR1 is MNHNS, CDR2 SASEGT. The CDR3 has 13 residues. Trimming left V 1 base short and J 6 bases short, with 4 bases between. CDR3 DNA: TGTGCCAGCAGTGAAGGGGCTAATTCACCCCTCCACTTT. Amino acid sequence: CASSEGANSPLHF.

The CDR3 region is CASSLVADYEQYF. DNA of the CDR3: TGTGCCAGCAGCTTGGTAGCGGACTACGAGCAGTACTTC. The V gene is TRBV5-6, the J gene TRBJ2-7, with D maybe TRBD2 (6 bases). Germline values: CDR1 SGHDT, CDR2 YYEEEE. The CDR3 loop spans 13 amino acids. Trimming removed 0 bases from V and 3 bases from J, with 7 bases in between.

This chain joins TRBV4-1 and TRBJ2-1, with 8 bases that match TRBD2. This CDR3 region has 16 residues. The V and J ends lost 1 base and 1 base, in that order; junction bases with no gene match: 3. The germline CDR1 and CDR2 sequences are MGHRA and YSYEKL. DNA for the CDR3: TGCGCCAGCAGCCAAGTGGCGGGGGGATCCTACAATGAGCAGTTCTTC. Translating it yields CASSQVAGGSYNEQFF.

The J gene is TRBJ1-4, the V gene TRBV28; D call uncertain. Trimming took 2 bases from V and 4 from J, leaving 8 bases between them. Germline loops: CDR1 MDHEN, CDR2 SYDVKM. This CDR3 region has 14 residues. CDR3 residues: CASSLIVSNEKLFF. Written as DNA, the CDR3 is TGTGCCAGCAGTTTAATCGTCAGTAATGAAAAACTGTTTTTT. Full variable domain (remainder filled in from reference TRBV28 and TRBJ1-4): DVKVTQSSRYLVKRTGEKVFLECVQDMDHENMFWYRQDPGLGLRLIYFSYDVKMKEKGDIPEGYSVSREKKERFSLILESASTNQTSMYLCASSLIVSNEKLFFGSGTQLSVL.

This chain joins TRBV18 and TRBJ1-6; TRBD1 agrees at 9 bases. The CDR3 runs 14 residues. Germline values: CDR1 KGHSH, CDR2 LQKENI. With 2 bases clipped from V and 8 bases from J, the junction kept 1 base outside the gene matches. The CDR3 here is CASSPNRGHSPLHF. CDR3 nucleotides: TGTGCCAGCTCACCAAACAGGGGGCATTCACCCCTCCACTTT.

J is TRBJ1-3 and V is TRBV2, with TRBD1 matching over 7 bases. V lost 1 base, J lost 4 bases, and 7 bases stayed unmatched. This CDR3 spans 16 amino acids. CDR1 and CDR2 (germline): SNHLY, FYNNEI. The CDR3 DNA follows: TGTGCCAGCAGTGAAGGACAGGGTACTTCGGGAAACACCATATATTTT. It specifies CASSEGQGTSGNTIYF.

The rearrangement uses TRBV2 and TRBJ2-5, with 9 bases that match TRBD2. The ends lost 3 bases at V and 5 bases at J; junction bases unmatched: 13. Germline lookup yields CDR1 SNHLY and CDR2 FYNNEI. The CDR3 has 17 amino acids. The chain's CDR3 is CASSEVPSGARRETQYF. CDR3 DNA: TGTGCCAGCAGTGAGGTTCCTAGCGGGGCCCGAAGGGAGACCCAGTACTTC.

V usage is TRBV3-1 (or the pseudogene TRBV3-2) and J usage is TRBJ1-3; TRBD1 matches 8 bases. Germline V gene lookup returns CDR1 LGHDT and CDR2 YNNKEL (reference sequence). The CDR3 sequence is 17 residues long. V was clipped by 3 bases and J by 0 bases; unmatched bases: 7. For the CDR3, the DNA is TGTGCCAGCAGCCAGGATAGGGACAGGTTCTCTGGAAACACCATATATTTT. Translated, it gives CASSQDRDRFSGNTIYF.

The chain joins TRBV5-6 to TRBJ2-2, with 7 bases identical to TRBD2. There are 16 residues in the CDR3. Germline V gives CDR1 SGHDT, CDR2 YYEEEE. Trimming at V came to 0 bases and at J to 3 bases, leaving 5 bases not matched to a gene. The CDR3 region has the DNA TGTGCCAGCAGCTTGGTTGGCGGGAGAGACACCGGGGAGCTGTTTTTT. The encoded protein is CASSLVGGRDTGELFF.

The CDR3 protein is CASSPSGGRNTEAFF. The CDR3 DNA is TGTGCCAGCTCGCCCTCAGGGGGCAGGAACACTGAAGCTTTCTTT. The V gene is TRBV18, the J gene TRBJ1-1, with 8 bases identical to TRBD1. V was pared by 6 bases and J by 1 base, with 7 bases of the junction left unmatched. The CDR3 has 15 amino acids. Germline CDR1 reads KGHSH; CDR2 reads LQKENI.

The rearrangement uses TRBV25-1 and TRBJ1-4; no clear D gene. The CDR3 is 15 amino acids. V lost 4 bases, J lost 3 bases, and 12 bases lay in between. The germline gives CDR1 MGHDK, CDR2 SYGVNS. CDR3 coding DNA: TGTGCCAGCAGTGGAAAAATTCGAGCTAATGAAAAACTGTTTTTT. Translation gives CASSGKIRANEKLFF. The whole variable domain, filled in from reference TRBV25-1 and TRBJ1-4, reads EADIYQTPRYLVIGTGKKITLECSQTMGHDKMYWYQQDPGMELHLIHYSYGVNSTEKGDLSSESTVSRIRTEHFPLTLESARPSHTSQYLCASSGKIRANEKLFFGSGTQLSVL.

This rearrangement joins TRBV5-1 to TRBJ2-1; D may be TRBD1 (6 bases). This CDR3 comprises 11 residues. Trimming stripped 7 bases from V and 6 bases from J, with 8 bases between. The germline gives CDR1 SGHRS, CDR2 YFSETQ. CDR3 in DNA: TGCGCCAGCCAGGGGTCCAATGAGCAGTTCTTC. It is translated as CASQGSNEQFF.